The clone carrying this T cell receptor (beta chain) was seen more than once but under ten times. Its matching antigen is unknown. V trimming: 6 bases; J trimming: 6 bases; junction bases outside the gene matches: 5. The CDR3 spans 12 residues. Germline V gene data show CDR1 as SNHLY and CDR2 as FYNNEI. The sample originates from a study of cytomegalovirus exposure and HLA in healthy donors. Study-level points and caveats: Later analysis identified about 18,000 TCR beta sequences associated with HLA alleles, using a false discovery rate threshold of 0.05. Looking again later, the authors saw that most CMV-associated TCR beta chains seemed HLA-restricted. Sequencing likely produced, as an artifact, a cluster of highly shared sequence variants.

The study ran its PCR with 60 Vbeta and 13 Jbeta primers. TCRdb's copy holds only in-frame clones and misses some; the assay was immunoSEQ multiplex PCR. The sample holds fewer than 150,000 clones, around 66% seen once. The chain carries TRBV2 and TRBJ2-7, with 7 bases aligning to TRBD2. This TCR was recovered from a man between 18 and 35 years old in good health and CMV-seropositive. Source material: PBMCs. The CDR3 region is CASRGLDPEQYV. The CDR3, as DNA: TGTGCCAGCAGAGGACTAGACCCCGAGCAGTACGTC.